A single T cell receptor beta chain is shown here with its context. Sequencing was performed with immunoSEQ multiplex PCR; in TCRdb, only in-frame clones are kept and a portion is missing. The table includes approximately 120,000 clones, more than 70% detected once. These data belong to a study of T cell responses to AZD1222 COVID-19 vaccine. Trimming took off 2 bases at V and 2 bases at J, with 14 bases between the two ends. Germline-derived CDR1 and CDR2 are SGDLS and YYNGEE. There are 15 residues in the CDR3. This receptor was identified in an adult in good health. This specimen consisted of peripheral blood, obtained on day 0 of AZD1222 vaccination. The gene calls are TRBV9 and TRBJ2-7, with TRBD2 as a possible D gene (7 bases). The CDR3 spells CASSVRGGTTYEQYF. The CDR3 nucleotides are TGTGCCAGCAGCGTTCGAGGGGGGACTACCTACGAGCAGTACTTC.